Each of the 11 T cell receptor beta chains below was sequenced from the same sample in a study of blood T cell repertoires in COVID-19. Method: immunoSEQ multiplex PCR; TCRdb's copy keeps in-frame clones and lacks some. The sample carries about 250,000 clones, about 84% recorded once. The sample was peripheral blood. These receptors were collected from a woman aged 80 or older with COVID-19, enrolled during active disease.

This sequence joins TRBV9 and TRBJ1-3; D ambiguous. CDR3 size: 15 residues. Germline V lookup: CDR1 SGDLS, CDR2 YYNGEE. V was pared by 2 bases and J by 0 bases, with 9 bases between. Here the CDR3 DNA reads TGTGCCAGCAGCGTGACTACCATCTCTGGAAACACCATATATTTT. It codes for CASSVTTISGNTIYF.

CDR3 sequence reads: CASSTGGGLDTEAFF. The DNA for the CDR3 is TGTGCCAGTAGTACCGGGGGGGGGCTCGACACTGAAGCTTTCTTT. The V call is TRBV19, the J call TRBJ1-1; a possible D gene is TRBD1 (6 bases). The CDR3 is made up of 15 amino acids. V was shortened by 4 bases and J by 3 bases, with 15 bases between the two germline ends. Germline CDR1 and CDR2: LNHDA and SQIVND (reference sequence).

The genes are TRBV20-1 and TRBJ1-4; perhaps TRBD1 as D (5 bases). The germline V gene encodes CDR1 DFQATT and CDR2 SNEGSKA (reference sequence). This CDR3 spans 11 amino acids. The CDR3 DNA follows: TGCAGCTCAGGGTCTGGTGAAAAACTGTTTTTT. Translation gives CSSGSGEKLFF.

The chain employs TRBV7-3 and TRBJ1-2; D unresolved. The germline V gene encodes CDR1 SGHTA and CDR2 FQGTGA. The CDR3 totals 17 residues. V shed 6 bases and J shed 4 bases, with 24 bases lying between them. The chain's CDR3 is CASRGGSGPQKSYGYTF. In DNA, the CDR3 is TGTGCCAGCAGGGGTGGATCAGGCCCACAGAAGAGCTATGGCTACACCTTC.

The V gene is TRBV19, the J gene TRBJ2-2, with TRBD2 identical over 7 bases. Germline CDR1 and CDR2: LNHDA and SQIVND (reference sequence). CDR3 length equals 18 residues. V was pared by 7 bases and J by 1 base, with 15 bases of the junction left unmatched. The CDR3: CASMAPFPIAGNTGELFF. DNA for the CDR3: TGTGCCAGTATGGCCCCTTTCCCAATAGCGGGGAACACCGGGGAGCTGTTTTTT.

The chain joins TRBV6-5 to TRBJ1-2; D unclear. Per the germline V gene, CDR1 is MNHEY and CDR2 is SVGAGI. The V end was cut by 2 bases, the J end by 6 bases, with 16 bases between. This CDR3 has 15 residues. The CDR3 loop is CASSYTTGFGDGYTF. Written as DNA, the CDR3 is TGTGCCAGCAGTTACACGACGGGTTTCGGGGATGGCTACACCTTC.

The chain has TRBV7-2 and TRBJ1-2; 9 bases fit TRBD1. V was pared by 2 bases and J by 3 bases, with 10 bases of the junction left unmatched. The CDR3 contains 17 residues. CDR1 SGHTA and CDR2 FQGNSA come from the germline V gene. CDR3 in amino acids: CASSLLPGQGNDYGYTF. The CDR3 nucleotides are TGTGCCAGCAGCTTATTACCGGGACAGGGAAACGACTATGGCTACACCTTC.

The chain is built from TRBV5-1 and TRBJ2-3; 8 bases fit TRBD1. CDR1 and CDR2 (germline): SGHRS, YFSETQ. V lost 4 bases, J lost 0 bases, and 4 bases stayed unmatched. CDR3 length: 15 amino acids. The CDR3 loop reads CASSRTGPSTDTQYF. CDR3 coding DNA: TGCGCCAGCAGCCGGACAGGGCCTAGCACAGATACGCAGTATTTT.

This rearrangement joins TRBV5-5 to TRBJ1-1; maybe TRBD1 (5 bases). This CDR3 is built from 12 residues. V lost 4 bases to trimming and J lost 11 bases, with 15 bases between them. CDR1 and CDR2 from the germline V gene are SGHKS and YYEKEE (reference sequence). In nucleotides, the CDR3 is TGTGCCAGCAGCCCGGAGGGGTTCAGGGCTTTCTTT. It encodes CASSPEGFRAFF.

The V and J genes are TRBV5-1 and TRBJ2-7; TRBD2 matches 8 bases. CDR1 SGHRS and CDR2 YFSETQ come from the germline V gene. J lost 4 bases, V lost 1 base, and 16 bases had no gene match. This CDR3 comprises 18 residues. The DNA for the CDR3 is TGCGCCAGCAGCTTGCGCGAACTAGCGGACATTACCCCGTACGAGCAGTACTTC. Encoded protein: CASSLRELADITPYEQYF.

This clone was observed once. The V gene is TRBV19, the J gene TRBJ1-1; 8 bases match TRBD1. The trim removed 6 bases at V and 6 bases at J, leaving 15 bases unmatched. Germline-derived CDR1 and CDR2 are LNHDA and SQIVND (reference sequence). This CDR3 spans 16 amino acids. DNA for the CDR3: TGTGCCAGTAGGATCGGACAGGGCGTAAGTGGAGCTGAAGCTTTCTTT. Translation: CASRIGQGVSGAEAFF.